The clone carrying this T cell receptor beta chain was counted a single time. Data came from immunoSEQ multiplex PCR; TCRdb stores just in-frame clones and leaves some out. The sample consists of 220,000 or so clones, just over 90% of them appearing once. This specimen comes from a study of cytomegalovirus exposure and HLA in healthy donors. The ends were cut back, 6 bases at V and 0 bases at J, with 6 bases in the middle. This CDR3 spans 13 amino acids. Germline V gene data show CDR1 as SGHTA and CDR2 as FQGTGA. Sequencing used PBMCs. This chain uses TRBV7-3 with TRBJ2-1; a weak D match, TRBD2 (6 bases). The TCR comes from a woman aged 18-35 years in good health and CMV-seronegative. The CDR3 sequence: CASRRDSYNEQFF. CDR3 in DNA: TGTGCCAGCAGGCGGGACTCCTACAATGAGCAGTTCTTC.